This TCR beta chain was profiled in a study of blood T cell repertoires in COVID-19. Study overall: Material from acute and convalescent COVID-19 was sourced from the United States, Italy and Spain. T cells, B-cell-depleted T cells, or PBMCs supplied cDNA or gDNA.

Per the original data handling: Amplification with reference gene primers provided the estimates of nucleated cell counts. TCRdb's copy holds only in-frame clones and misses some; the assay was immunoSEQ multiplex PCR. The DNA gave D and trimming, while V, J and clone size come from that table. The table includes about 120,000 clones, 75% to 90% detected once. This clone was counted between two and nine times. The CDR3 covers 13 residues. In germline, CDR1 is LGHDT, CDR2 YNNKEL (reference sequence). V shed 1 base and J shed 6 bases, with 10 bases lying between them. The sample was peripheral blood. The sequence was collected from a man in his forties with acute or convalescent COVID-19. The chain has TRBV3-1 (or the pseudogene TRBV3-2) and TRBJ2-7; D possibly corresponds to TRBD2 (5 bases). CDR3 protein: CASSQGGSREQYF. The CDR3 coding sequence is TGTGCCAGCAGCCAAGGAGGGAGTCGCGAGCAGTACTTC.